The source of this T cell receptor beta chain is a study of CDR3 diversity in severe acne. This clonotype came up many times. Each CDR3 protein is one row after TCRdb ran MiXCR on the PCR reads. The table lists over 100,000 distinct CDR3 sequences, about half of them singletons. From germline, CDR1 is SGHTA and CDR2 FQGNSA. The CDR3 consists of 14 residues. V was pared by 5 bases and J by 4 bases, with 12 bases between. The sequence came from a male donor with acne. Sequenced: blood. The rearrangement uses TRBV7-2 and TRBJ2-4; D might be TRBD1 (6 bases). Here the CDR3 DNA reads TGTGCCAGCAGCACTGGACAGAAAAAAAACATTCAGTACTTC. Encoded protein: CASSTGQKKNIQYF.